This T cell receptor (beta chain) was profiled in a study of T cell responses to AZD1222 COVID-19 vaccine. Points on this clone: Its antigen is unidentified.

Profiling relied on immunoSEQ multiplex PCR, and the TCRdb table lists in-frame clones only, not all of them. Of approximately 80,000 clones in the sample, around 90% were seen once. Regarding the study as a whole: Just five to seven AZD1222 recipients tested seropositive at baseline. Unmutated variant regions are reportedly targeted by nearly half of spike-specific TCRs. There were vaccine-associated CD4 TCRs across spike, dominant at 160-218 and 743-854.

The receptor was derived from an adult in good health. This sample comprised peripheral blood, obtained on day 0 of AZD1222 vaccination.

The CDR3 is CASSQGGRANEKLFF. In nucleotides, the CDR3 is TGTGCCAGCAGCCAGGGAGGGAGGGCTAATGAAAAACTGTTTTTT. This chain links TRBV9 with TRBJ1-4, with D perhaps TRBD1 (5 bases). CDR3 length: 15 residues. V dropped 4 bases and J dropped 3 bases, with 13 bases sitting between them. Germline V gene data show CDR1 as SGDLS and CDR2 as YYNGEE.